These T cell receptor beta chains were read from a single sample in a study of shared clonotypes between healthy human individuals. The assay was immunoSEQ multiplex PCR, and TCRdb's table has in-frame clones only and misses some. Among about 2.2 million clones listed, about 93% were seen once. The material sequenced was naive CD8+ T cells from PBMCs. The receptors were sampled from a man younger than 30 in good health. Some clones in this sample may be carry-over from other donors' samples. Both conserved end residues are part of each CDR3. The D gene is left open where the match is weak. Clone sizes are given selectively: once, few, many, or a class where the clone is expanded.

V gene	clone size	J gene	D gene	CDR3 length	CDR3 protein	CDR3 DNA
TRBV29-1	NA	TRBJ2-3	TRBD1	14	CSVEGTGVTDTQYF	TGCAGCGTTGAAGGGACAGGGGTCACAGATACGCAGTATTTT
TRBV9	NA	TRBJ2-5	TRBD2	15	CASSVSSGTAETQYF	TGTGCCAGCAGCGTATCTAGCGGGACGGCAGAGACCCAGTACTTC
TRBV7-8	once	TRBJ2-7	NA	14	CASSLKTYGDEQYF	TGTGCCAGCAGCTTAAAGACCTACGGGGACGAGCAGTACTTC
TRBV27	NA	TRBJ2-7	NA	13	CASSYGRSYEQYF	TGTGCCAGCAGTTACGGGAGAAGCTACGAGCAGTACTTC
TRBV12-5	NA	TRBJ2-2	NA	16	CASGWGRASNTGELFF	TGTGCTAGTGGTTGGGGCAGGGCCTCGAACACCGGGGAGCTGTTTTTT
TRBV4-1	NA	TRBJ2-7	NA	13	CASSSYGADEQYF	TGCGCCAGCAGCTCTTACGGGGCAGACGAGCAGTACTTC
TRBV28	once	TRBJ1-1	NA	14	CASSLVGQNTEAFF	TGTGCCAGCAGTCTAGTGGGACAGAACACTGAAGCTTTCTTT
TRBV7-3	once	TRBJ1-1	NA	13	CASSGLRGGEAFF	TGTGCCAGCAGCGGCCTAAGAGGTGGGGAAGCTTTCTTT
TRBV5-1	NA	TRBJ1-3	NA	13	CASSFDSGNTIYF	TGCGCCAGCAGCTTTGACTCTGGAAACACCATATATTTT
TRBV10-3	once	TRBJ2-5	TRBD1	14	CAISGDRGRETQYF	TGTGCCATCAGTGGGGACAGGGGAAGAGAGACCCAGTACTTC
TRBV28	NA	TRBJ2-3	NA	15	CASSSTTVRTDTQYF	TGTGCCAGCAGTTCCACGACTGTCCGCACAGATACGCAGTATTTT
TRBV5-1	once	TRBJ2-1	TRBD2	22	CASSFPAGTSGQRTGSYNEQFF	TGCGCCAGCAGCTTCCCAGCCGGGACTAGCGGGCAGCGAACGGGTTCCTACAATGAGCAGTTCTTC
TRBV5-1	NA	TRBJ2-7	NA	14	CASSSSASSYEQYF	TGCGCCAGCAGCTCTTCCGCGTCCTCCTACGAGCAGTACTTC
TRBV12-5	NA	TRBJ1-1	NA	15	CASGLVEVIYTGAFF	TGTGCTAGTGGTTTGGTAGAGGTTATATACACCGGAGCTTTCTTT
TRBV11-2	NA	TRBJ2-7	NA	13	CASSLGSSYEQYF	TGTGCCAGCAGCTTAGGTTCCAGCTACGAGCAGTACTTC
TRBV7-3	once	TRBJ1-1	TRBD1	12	CASSSQGLEAFF	TGTGCCAGCAGCTCACAGGGGCTTGAAGCTTTCTTT
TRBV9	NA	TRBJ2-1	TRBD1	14	CASSDRTGWNEQFF	TGTGCCAGCAGCGACCGGACAGGGTGGAATGAGCAGTTCTTC
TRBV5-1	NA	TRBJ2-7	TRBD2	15	CASTPTSGKTYEQYF	TGCGCCAGCACCCCTACTAGCGGGAAGACCTACGAGCAGTACTTC
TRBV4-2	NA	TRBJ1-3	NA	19	CASSQDRAGSLNGGNTIYF	TGTGCCAGCAGCCAAGATCGGGCGGGGAGCTTAAATGGAGGAAACACCATATATTTT
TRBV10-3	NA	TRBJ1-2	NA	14	CAISERGVRYGYTF	TGTGCCATCAGTGAACGGGGGGTCCGCTATGGCTACACCTTC
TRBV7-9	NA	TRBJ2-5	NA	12	CASSPFWETQYF	TGTGCCAGCAGCCCGTTCTGGGAGACCCAGTACTTC
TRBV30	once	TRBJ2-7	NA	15	CAWSVLTGNGHEQYF	TGTGCCTGGAGTGTACTAACAGGGAATGGACACGAGCAGTACTTC
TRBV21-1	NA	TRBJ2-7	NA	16	CASSFNLDRNSYEQYF	TGTGCCAGCAGTTTTAATTTGGACAGGAACTCCTACGAGCAGTACTTC
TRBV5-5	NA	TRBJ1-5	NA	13	CASSLGPSQPQHF	TGTGCCAGCAGCTTGGGCCCCTCCCAGCCCCAGCATTTT
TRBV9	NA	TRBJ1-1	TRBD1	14	CASSAQGAGNEAFF	TGTGCCAGCAGCGCACAGGGGGCTGGGAATGAAGCTTTCTTT
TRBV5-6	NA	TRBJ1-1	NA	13	CASSLTGNTEAFF	TGTGCCAGCAGCTTAACGGGGAACACTGAAGCTTTCTTT
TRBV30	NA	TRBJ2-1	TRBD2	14	CAWSLAGGPNEQFF	TGTGCCTGGAGTTTAGCGGGAGGTCCAAATGAGCAGTTCTTC
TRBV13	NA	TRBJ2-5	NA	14	CASSLKSTTRAQYF	TGTGCCAGCAGCTTAAAATCCACTACCCGAGCCCAGTACTTC
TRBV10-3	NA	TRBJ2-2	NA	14	CAIARGANTGELFF	TGTGCCATCGCAAGGGGCGCGAACACCGGGGAGCTGTTTTTT
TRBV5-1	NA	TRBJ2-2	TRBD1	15	CASSLLDRDPGELFF	TGCGCCAGCAGCTTGCTGGACAGGGACCCCGGGGAGCTGTTTTTT
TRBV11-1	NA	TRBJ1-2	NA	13	CASSIRDLYGYTF	TGTGCCAGCAGCATCAGGGATCTCTATGGCTACACCTTC
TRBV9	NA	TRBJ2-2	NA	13	CASSVEATGELFF	TGTGCCAGCAGCGTAGAGGCCACCGGGGAGCTGTTTTTT
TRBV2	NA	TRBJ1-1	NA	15	CASMTGQAMNTEAFF	TGTGCCAGCATGACAGGCCAGGCCATGAACACTGAAGCTTTCTTT
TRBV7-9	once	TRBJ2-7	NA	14	CASSSPGHSYEQYF	TGTGCCAGCAGCTCTCCGGGACACTCCTACGAGCAGTACTTC
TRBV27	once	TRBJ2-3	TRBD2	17	CASSSKVGLAGGDTQYF	TGTGCCAGCAGTTCAAAGGTGGGACTAGCGGGAGGTGATACGCAGTATTTT
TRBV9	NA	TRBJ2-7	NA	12	CASSTGAYEQYF	TGTGCCAGCAGCACCGGGGCTTACGAGCAGTACTTC
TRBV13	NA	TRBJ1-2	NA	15	CASSLGGRANYGYTF	TGTGCCAGCAGCTTAGGTGGCAGAGCTAACTATGGCTACACCTTC
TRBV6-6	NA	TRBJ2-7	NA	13	CASSYSAGYEQYF	TGTGCCAGCAGTTACTCGGCGGGATACGAGCAGTACTTC
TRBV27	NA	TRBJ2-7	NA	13	CASSLSRSDEQYF	TGTGCCAGCAGCTTGTCCCGGAGTGACGAGCAGTACTTC
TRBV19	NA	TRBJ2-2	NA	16	CASSPLEIANTGELFF	TGTGCCAGTAGCCCTCTTGAGATCGCGAACACCGGGGAGCTGTTTTTT
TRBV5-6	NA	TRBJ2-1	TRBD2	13	CATRLAGDNEQFF	TGTGCCACGCGACTAGCGGGAGATAATGAGCAGTTCTTC
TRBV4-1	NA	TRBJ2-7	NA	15	CASSQAVGNSYEQYF	TGCGCCAGCAGCCAAGCTGTGGGGAACTCCTACGAGCAGTACTTC
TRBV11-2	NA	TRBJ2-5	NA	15	CASTPGPGRQETQYF	TGTGCCAGCACTCCCGGGCCAGGGAGGCAAGAGACCCAGTACTTC
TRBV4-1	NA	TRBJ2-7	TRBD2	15	CASSHPGLATYEQYF	TGCGCCAGCAGCCATCCGGGACTAGCGACCTACGAGCAGTACTTC
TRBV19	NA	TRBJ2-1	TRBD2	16	CASRASGISSYNEQFF	TGTGCCAGTAGGGCTAGCGGGATCAGCTCCTACAATGAGCAGTTCTTC
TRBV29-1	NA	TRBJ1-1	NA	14	CSATPTPMNTEAFF	TGCAGCGCGACACCAACCCCCATGAACACTGAAGCTTTCTTT
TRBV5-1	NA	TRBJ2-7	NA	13	CASSLGSALEQYF	TGCGCCAGCAGCTTGGGGTCGGCTCTCGAGCAGTACTTC
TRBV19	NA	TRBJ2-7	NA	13	CASSQGLLNEQYF	TGTGCCAGTAGCCAGGGGCTCCTCAACGAGCAGTACTTC
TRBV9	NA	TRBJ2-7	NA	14	CASSVGRSDYEQYF	TGTGCCAGCAGCGTAGGACGGAGTGACTACGAGCAGTACTTC
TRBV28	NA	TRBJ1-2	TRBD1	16	CASSSPRTGESYGYTF	TGTGCCAGCAGTTCCCCAAGGACAGGGGAGAGCTATGGCTACACCTTC
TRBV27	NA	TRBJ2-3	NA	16	CASSLWASVGTDTQYF	TGTGCCAGCAGTTTATGGGCTAGCGTGGGGACAGATACGCAGTATTTT
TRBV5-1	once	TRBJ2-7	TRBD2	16	CASSPGTSRYSREQYF	TGCGCCAGCAGCCCCGGGACTAGCCGTTATTCGCGCGAGCAGTACTTC
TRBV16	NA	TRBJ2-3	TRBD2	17	CASSPQVAGESTDTQYF	TGTGCCAGCAGCCCGCAGGTAGCGGGAGAGAGCACAGATACGCAGTATTTT
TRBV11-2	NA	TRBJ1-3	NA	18	CASSSTVRGIGSGNTIYF	TGTGCCAGCAGCTCAACCGTCAGGGGAATTGGCTCTGGAAACACCATATATTTT
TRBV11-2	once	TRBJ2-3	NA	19	CASSRALLAPIRITDTQYF	TGTGCCAGCAGCAGAGCCCTCCTAGCACCAATAAGGATCACAGATACGCAGTATTTT
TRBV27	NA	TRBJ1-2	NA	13	CASSLGRTYGYTF	TGTGCCAGCAGCTTAGGACGGACCTATGGCTACACCTTC
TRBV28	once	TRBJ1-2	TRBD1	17	CASSSFRTGRLEDGYTF	TGTGCCAGCAGTTCTTTTCGGACAGGGAGGTTGGAAGATGGCTACACCTTC
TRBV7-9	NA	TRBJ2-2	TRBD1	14	CASKTGLADGELFF	TGTGCCAGCAAGACAGGGCTGGCGGACGGGGAGCTGTTTTTT
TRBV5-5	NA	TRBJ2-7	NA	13	CASSFGPPYEQYF	TGTGCCAGCAGCTTCGGACCGCCCTACGAGCAGTACTTC
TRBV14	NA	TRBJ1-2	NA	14	CASSPPGGAESFTF	TGTGCCAGCAGCCCGCCCGGCGGGGCCGAATCTTTCACCTTC